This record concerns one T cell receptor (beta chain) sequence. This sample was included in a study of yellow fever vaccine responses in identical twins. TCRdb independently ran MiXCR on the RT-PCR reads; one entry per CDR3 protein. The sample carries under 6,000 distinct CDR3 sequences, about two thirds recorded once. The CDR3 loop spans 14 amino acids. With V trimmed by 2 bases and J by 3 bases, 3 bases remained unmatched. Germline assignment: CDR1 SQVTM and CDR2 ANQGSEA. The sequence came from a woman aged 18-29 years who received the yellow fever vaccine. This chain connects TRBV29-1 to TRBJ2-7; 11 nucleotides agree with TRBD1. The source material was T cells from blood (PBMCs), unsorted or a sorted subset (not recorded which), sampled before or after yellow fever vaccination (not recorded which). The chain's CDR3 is CSVELGTGGYEQYF. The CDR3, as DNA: TGCAGCGTTGAATTGGGGACAGGGGGCTACGAGCAGTACTTC.